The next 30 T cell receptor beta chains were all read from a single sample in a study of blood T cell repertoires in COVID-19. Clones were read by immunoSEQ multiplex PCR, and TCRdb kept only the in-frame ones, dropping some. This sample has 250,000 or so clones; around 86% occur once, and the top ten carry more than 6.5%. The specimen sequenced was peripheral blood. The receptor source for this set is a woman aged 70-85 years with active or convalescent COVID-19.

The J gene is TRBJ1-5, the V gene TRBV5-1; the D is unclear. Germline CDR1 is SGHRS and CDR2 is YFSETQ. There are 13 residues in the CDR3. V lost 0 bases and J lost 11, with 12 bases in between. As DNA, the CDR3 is TGCGCCAGCAGCTTGGGCGCGTCGGAGACCCAGCATTTT. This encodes CASSLGASETQHF.

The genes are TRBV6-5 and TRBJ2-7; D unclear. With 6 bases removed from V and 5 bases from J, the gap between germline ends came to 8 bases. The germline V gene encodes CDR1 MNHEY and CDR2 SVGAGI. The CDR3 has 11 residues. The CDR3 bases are TGTGCCAGCAGGATGAACAACGAGCAGTACTTC. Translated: CASRMNNEQYF.

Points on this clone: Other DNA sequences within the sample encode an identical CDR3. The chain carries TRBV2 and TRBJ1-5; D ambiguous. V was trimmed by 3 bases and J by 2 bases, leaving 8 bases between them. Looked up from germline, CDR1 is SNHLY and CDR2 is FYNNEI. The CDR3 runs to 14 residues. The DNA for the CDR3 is TGTGCCAGCAGTGACCAAGGAGGCAATCAGCCCCAGCATTTT. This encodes CASSDQGGNQPQHF.

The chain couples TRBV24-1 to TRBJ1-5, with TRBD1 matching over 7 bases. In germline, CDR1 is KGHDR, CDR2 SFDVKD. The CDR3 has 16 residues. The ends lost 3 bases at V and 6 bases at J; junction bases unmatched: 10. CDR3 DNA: TGTGCCACCAGTGATAGGGGGCAGGGCAAGAGTCAGCCCCAGCATTTT. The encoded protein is CATSDRGQGKSQPQHF.

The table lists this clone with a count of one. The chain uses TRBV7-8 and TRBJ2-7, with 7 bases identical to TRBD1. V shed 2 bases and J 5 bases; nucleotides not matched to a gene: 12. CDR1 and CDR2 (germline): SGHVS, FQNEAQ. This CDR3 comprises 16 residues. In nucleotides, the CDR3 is TGTGCCAGCAGCTTATTTATGCCGACAGGGAGTAACGAGCAGTACTTC. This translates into CASSLFMPTGSNEQYF.

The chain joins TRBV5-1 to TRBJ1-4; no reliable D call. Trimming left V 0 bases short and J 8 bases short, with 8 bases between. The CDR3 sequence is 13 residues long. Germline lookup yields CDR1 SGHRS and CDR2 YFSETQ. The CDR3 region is CASSLGRAEKLFF. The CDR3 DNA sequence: TGCGCCAGCAGCTTGGGGAGGGCCGAAAAACTGTTTTTT.

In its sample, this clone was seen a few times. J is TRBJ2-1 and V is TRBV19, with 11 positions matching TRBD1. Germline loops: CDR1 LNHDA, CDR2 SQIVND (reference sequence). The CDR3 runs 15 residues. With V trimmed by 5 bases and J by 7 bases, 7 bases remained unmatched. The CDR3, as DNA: TGTGCCAGTAGTGGCCGGGACAGGGGGTTAAATGAGCAGTTCTTC. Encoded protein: CASSGRDRGLNEQFF.

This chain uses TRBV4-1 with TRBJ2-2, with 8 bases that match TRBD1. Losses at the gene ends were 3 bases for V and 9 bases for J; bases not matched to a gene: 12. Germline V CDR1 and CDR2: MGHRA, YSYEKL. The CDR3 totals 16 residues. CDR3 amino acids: CASSHTTGGNGRELFF. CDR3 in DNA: TGCGCCAGCAGCCATACCACAGGGGGAAACGGGCGGGAGCTGTTTTTT.

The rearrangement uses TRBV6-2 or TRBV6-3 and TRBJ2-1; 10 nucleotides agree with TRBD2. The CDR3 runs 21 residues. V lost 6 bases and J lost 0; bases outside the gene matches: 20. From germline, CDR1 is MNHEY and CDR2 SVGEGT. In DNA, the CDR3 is TGTGCCAGCAGCATCCCCCTAGCGGGGGAACATGGTAGGAGCTCCTACAATGAGCAGTTCTTC. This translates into CASSIPLAGEHGRSSYNEQFF.

Written as DNA, the CDR3 is TGTGCCAGCAGCCCGGACAGGGCAAGTGGCTACACCTTC. This codes for CASSPDRASGYTF. The rearrangement joins TRBV6-5 to TRBJ1-2, with TRBD1 matching 8 bases. V trimming: 6 bases; J trimming: 7 bases; junction bases outside the gene matches: 7. This CDR3 comprises 13 residues. The V gene's germline CDR1 is MNHEY and CDR2 SVGAGI.

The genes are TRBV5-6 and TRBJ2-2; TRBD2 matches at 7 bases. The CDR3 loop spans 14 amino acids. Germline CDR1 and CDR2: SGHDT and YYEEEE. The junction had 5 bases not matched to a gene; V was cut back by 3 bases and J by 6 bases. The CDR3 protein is CASSYPGGAGELFF. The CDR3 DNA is TGTGCCAGCAGCTACCCGGGAGGCGCCGGGGAGCTGTTTTTT.

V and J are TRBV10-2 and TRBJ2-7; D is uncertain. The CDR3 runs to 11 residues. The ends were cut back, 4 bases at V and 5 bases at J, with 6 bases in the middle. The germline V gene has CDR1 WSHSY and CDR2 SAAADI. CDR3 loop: CASSAQNEQYF. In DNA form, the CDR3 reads TGCGCCAGCAGTGCACAGAACGAGCAGTACTTC.

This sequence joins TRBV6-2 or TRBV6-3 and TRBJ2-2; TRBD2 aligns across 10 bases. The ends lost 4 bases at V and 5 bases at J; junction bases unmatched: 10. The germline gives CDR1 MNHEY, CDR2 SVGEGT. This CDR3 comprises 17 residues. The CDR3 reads CASSLEPAGGITGELFF. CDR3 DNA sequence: TGTGCCAGCAGTTTAGAGCCAGCGGGGGGGATAACCGGGGAGCTGTTTTTT.

The CDR3 region has the DNA TGTGCCAGTAGTTCTGAGGGACAGGGGGCCAGGCAGCCCCAGCATTTT. Its protein is CASSSEGQGARQPQHF. This chain joins TRBV19 and TRBJ1-5, with 12 bases aligning to TRBD1. The CDR3 has 16 amino acids. Trimming cost V 5 bases and J 7 bases; bases outside gene matches: 9. The germline V gene encodes CDR1 LNHDA and CDR2 SQIVND (reference sequence).

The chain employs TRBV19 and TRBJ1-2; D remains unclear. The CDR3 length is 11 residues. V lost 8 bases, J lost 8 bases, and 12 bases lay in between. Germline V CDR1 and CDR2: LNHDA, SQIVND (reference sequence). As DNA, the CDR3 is TGTGCCAGTGATGGAGGGTACGGCTACACCTTC. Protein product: CASDGGYGYTF. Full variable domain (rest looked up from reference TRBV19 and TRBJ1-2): DGGITQSPKYLFRKEGQNVTLSCEQNLNHDAMYWYRQDPGQGLRLIYYSQIVNDFQKGDIAEGYSVSREKKESFPLTVTSAQKNPTAFYLCASDGGYGYTFGSGTRLTVV.

The CDR3 sequence is CASSLEGGRNQPQHF. The DNA of the CDR3 is TGCGCCAGCAGCTTGGAAGGGGGTCGCAATCAGCCCCAGCATTTT. This chain joins TRBV5-1 and TRBJ1-5, with TRBD1 as a possible D gene (6 bases). Germline V gene lookup returns CDR1 SGHRS and CDR2 YFSETQ. The CDR3 sequence is 15 residues long. Trimming cost V 0 bases and J 2 bases, with 9 bases left between them.

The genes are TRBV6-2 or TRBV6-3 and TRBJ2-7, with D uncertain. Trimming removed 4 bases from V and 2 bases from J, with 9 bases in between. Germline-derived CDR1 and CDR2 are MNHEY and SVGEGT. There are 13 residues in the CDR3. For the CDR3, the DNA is TGTGCCAGCAGTTTCTTGCGGACCTACGAGCAGTACTTC. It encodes CASSFLRTYEQYF.

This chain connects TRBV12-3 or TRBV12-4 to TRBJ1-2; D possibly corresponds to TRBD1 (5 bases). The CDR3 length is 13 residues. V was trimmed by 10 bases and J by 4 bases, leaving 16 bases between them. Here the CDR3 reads CANGPGLSYGYTF. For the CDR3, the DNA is TGTGCCAATGGACCGGGACTTTCCTATGGCTACACCTTC.

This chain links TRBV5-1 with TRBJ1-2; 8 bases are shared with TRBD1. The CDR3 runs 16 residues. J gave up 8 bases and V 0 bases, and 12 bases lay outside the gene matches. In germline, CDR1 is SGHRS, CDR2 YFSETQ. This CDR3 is CASSLAGDRHALGYTF. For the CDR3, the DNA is TGCGCCAGCAGCTTGGCCGGGGACAGGCACGCGTTGGGCTACACCTTC.

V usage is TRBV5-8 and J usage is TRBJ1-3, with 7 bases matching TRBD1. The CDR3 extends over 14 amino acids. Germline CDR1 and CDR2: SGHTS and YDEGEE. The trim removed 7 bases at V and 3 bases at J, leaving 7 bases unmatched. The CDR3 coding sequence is TGTGCCAGCGGAACCGGGACAGTTGGAAACACCATATATTTT. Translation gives CASGTGTVGNTIYF. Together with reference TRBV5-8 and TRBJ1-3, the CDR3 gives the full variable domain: EAGVTQSPTHLIKTRGQQATLRCSPISGHTSVYWYQQALGLGLQFLLWYDEGEERNRGNFPPRFSGRQFPNYSSELNVNALELEDSALYLCASGTGTVGNTIYFGEGSWLTVV.

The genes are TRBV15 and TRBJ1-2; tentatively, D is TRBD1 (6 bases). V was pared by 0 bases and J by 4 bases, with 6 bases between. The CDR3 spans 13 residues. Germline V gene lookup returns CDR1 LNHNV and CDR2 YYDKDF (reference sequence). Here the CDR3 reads CATSREDSYGYTF. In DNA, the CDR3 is TGTGCCACCAGCAGAGAGGACAGCTATGGCTACACCTTC.

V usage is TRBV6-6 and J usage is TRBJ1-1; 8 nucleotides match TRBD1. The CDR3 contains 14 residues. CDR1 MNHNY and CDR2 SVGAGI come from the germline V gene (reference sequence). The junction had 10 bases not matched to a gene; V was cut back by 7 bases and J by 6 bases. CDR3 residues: CASTLTGTGSEAFF. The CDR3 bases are TGTGCCAGCACCCTCACCGGGACAGGCTCTGAAGCTTTCTTT.

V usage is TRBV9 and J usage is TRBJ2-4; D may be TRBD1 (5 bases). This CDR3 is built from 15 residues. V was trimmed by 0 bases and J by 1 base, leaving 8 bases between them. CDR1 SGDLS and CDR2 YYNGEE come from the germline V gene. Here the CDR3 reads CASSVGGTAKNIQYF. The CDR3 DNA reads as TGTGCCAGCAGCGTAGGGGGCACTGCCAAAAACATTCAGTACTTC.

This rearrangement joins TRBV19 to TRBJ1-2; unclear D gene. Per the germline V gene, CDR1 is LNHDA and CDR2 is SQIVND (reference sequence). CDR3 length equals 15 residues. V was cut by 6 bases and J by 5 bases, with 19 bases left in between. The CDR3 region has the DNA TGTGCCAGTAGCACCTTTGAACAGAAAGGATATGGCTACACCTTC. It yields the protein CASSTFEQKGYGYTF.

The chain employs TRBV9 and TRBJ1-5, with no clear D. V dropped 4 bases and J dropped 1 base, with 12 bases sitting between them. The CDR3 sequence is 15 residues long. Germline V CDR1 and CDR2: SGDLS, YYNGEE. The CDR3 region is CASSNRQGSNQPQHF. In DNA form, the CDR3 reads TGTGCCAGCAGCAACCGACAAGGAAGCAATCAGCCCCAGCATTTT.

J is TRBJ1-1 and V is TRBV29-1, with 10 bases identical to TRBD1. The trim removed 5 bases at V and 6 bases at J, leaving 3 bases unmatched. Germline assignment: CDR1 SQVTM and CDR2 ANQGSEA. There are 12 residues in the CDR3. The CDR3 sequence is CSVRQGAAEAFF. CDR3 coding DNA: TGCAGCGTTCGACAGGGGGCAGCTGAAGCTTTCTTT.

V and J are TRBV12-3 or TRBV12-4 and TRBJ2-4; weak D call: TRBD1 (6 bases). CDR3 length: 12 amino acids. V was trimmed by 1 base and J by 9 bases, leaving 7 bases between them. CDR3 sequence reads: CASSLDRVIQYF. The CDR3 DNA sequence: TGTGCCAGCAGTTTAGACAGGGTCATTCAGTACTTC.

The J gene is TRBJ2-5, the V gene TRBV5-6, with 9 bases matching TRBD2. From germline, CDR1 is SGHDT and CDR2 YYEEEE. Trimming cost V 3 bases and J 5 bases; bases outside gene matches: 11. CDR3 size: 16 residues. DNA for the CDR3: TGTGCCAGCAGCTCCCAGGTAGCGGGGGTGGAGGAGACCCAGTACTTC. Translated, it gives CASSSQVAGVEETQYF.

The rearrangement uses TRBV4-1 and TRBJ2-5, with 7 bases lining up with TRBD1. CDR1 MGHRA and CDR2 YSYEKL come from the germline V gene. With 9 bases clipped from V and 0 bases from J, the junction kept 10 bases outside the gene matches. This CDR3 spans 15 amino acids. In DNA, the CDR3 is TGCGCCAGTCGGGACAGTTCCCTGTACCAAGAGACCCAGTACTTC. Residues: CASRDSSLYQETQYF.

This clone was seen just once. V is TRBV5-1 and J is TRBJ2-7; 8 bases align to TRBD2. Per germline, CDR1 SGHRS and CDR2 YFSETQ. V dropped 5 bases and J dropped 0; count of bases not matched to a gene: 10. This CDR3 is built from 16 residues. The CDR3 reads CASRSGAGAISYEQYF. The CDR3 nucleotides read TGCGCCAGCAGGAGCGGAGCGGGGGCCATCTCCTACGAGCAGTACTTC.